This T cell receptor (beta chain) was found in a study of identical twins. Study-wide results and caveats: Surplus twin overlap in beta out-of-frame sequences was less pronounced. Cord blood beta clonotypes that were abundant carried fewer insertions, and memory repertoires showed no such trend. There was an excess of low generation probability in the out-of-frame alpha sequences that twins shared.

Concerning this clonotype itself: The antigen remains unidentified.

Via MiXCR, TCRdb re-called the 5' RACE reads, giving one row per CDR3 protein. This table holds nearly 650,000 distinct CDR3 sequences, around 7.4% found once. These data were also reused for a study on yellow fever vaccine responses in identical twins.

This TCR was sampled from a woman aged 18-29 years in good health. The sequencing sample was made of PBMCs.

This CDR3 reads CASSQDKGPSMGQETQYF. The DNA for the CDR3 is TGCGCCAGCAGCCAAGATAAGGGCCCAAGTATGGGTCAAGAGACCCAGTACTTC. The rearrangement links TRBV4-1 to TRBJ2-5; the D is unclear. CDR1 is MGHRA and CDR2 is YSYEKL in the germline V gene. Trimming stripped 0 bases from V and 2 bases from J, with 19 bases between. The CDR3 spans 18 residues.